The 29 T cell receptor beta chains presented below share a single source sample, sequenced in a study of cytomegalovirus exposure and HLA in healthy donors. Amplification used 60 Vbeta primers and 13 Jbeta primers. The repertoire was sequenced with immunoSEQ multiplex PCR; TCRdb's copy has only in-frame clones and lacks some. The sample includes more than 100,000 clones, 15% of them seen just once. The source material was PBMCs. Receptors originate from a woman in her late teens or twenties in good health and CMV-seronegative.

The chain joins TRBV29-1 to TRBJ2-3; perhaps TRBD2 as D (5 bases). CDR3 length: 15 residues. Per germline, CDR1 SQVTM and CDR2 ANQGSEA. Trimming stripped 6 bases from V and 1 base from J, with 17 bases between. The CDR3 coding sequence is TGCAGCGTCCTACCGCGGGCTACCGGCACAGATACGCAGTATTTT. It encodes CSVLPRATGTDTQYF.

The rearrangement joins TRBV9 to TRBJ2-7, with a tentative D call TRBD2 (5 bases). CDR1 is SGDLS and CDR2 is YYNGEE in the germline V gene. The length of the CDR3 is 14 residues. V lost 1 base, J lost 2 bases, and 10 bases lay in between. The CDR3 reads CASSVSDLPYEQYF. In nucleotides, the CDR3 is TGTGCCAGCAGCGTATCGGACTTACCCTACGAGCAGTACTTC.

The chain recombines TRBV9 with TRBJ2-5, with D possibly matching TRBD2 (6 bases). The last part of the DNA fits TRBJ2-7 better; the J call may be wrong. CDR1 is SGDLS, CDR2 YYNGEE, per germline. There are 14 residues in the CDR3. The CDR3 is CASSPRTTPYEQYF. DNA of the CDR3: TGTGCCAGCAGCCCCCGGACTACACCCTACGAGCAGTACTTC.

This chain joins TRBV7-2 and TRBJ1-2; the D gene is possibly TRBD1 (5 bases). The germline gives CDR1 SGHTA, CDR2 FQGNSA. Trimming shortened V by 1 base and J by 0 bases, and 9 bases separated the two germline ends. The CDR3 loop spans 15 amino acids. CDR3 DNA: TGTGCCAGCAGCTTAGAAGACAGTTCTAACTATGGCTACACCTTC. Its protein product is CASSLEDSSNYGYTF.

This clone came up a few times. The rearrangement links TRBV2 to TRBJ1-1, with D maybe TRBD1 (6 bases). The CDR3 runs 13 residues. Germline CDR1 SNHLY, CDR2 FYNNEI. V lost 6 bases to trimming and J lost 6 bases, with 14 bases between them. Here the CDR3 reads CASRPREGAEAFF. Here the CDR3 DNA reads TGTGCCAGCAGACCGAGGGAGGGGGCTGAAGCTTTCTTT.

This clone was seen a few times. V usage is TRBV5-4 and J usage is TRBJ2-7; 9 nucleotides align to TRBD2. CDR3 length: 20 amino acids. V lost 0 bases and J lost 2; bases outside the gene matches: 18. The germline V gene encodes CDR1 SGHNT and CDR2 YYREEE (reference sequence). CDR3 loop: CASSLGQGALAGSPPYEQYF. The CDR3 bases are TGTGCCAGCAGCTTGGGGCAGGGCGCCCTAGCGGGATCTCCGCCCTACGAGCAGTACTTC.

The chain links TRBV6-1 to TRBJ2-1, with 8 bases aligning to TRBD2. Germline V gene data show CDR1 as MNHNS and CDR2 as SASEGT. J was trimmed by 4 bases and V by 8 bases; bases with no gene match: 4. The CDR3 has 13 residues. CDR3: CASRPSGYNEQFF. DNA of the CDR3: TGTGCCAGCCGGCCTAGCGGGTACAATGAGCAGTTCTTC.

This clone showed up just a few times. The chain employs TRBV7-6 and TRBJ1-3, with TRBD1 as a possible D gene (6 bases). The germline gives CDR1 SGHVS, CDR2 FNYEAQ. The CDR3 sequence is 14 residues long. V was shortened by 5 bases and J by 9 bases, with 17 bases between the two germline ends. The CDR3 sequence: CASSPIEGGATIYF. The CDR3 coding sequence is TGTGCCAGCAGCCCCATCGAAGGGGGAGCCACCATATATTTT.

CDR3 DNA sequence: TGTGCCAGCAGTGATCATCCGGTCTACACCTTC. This encodes CASSDHPVYTF. This rearrangement joins TRBV6-1 to TRBJ1-2; no firm D call. V was clipped by 3 bases and J by 10 bases, with 9 bases between them. The germline CDR1 and CDR2 sequences are MNHNS and SASEGT. The CDR3 loop spans 11 amino acids.

This clone was seen a few times. The genes are TRBV7-8 and TRBJ2-7, with 7 bases fitting TRBD1. From germline, CDR1 is SGHVS and CDR2 FQNEAQ. The junction had 8 bases not matched to a gene; V was cut back by 4 bases and J by 2 bases. The CDR3 runs 15 residues. The DNA for the CDR3 is TGTGCCAGCAGCTCTAGGACAGGTGAAACCTACGAGCAGTACTTC. Translated: CASSSRTGETYEQYF.

This clone has just a few counts. The chain employs TRBV7-9 and TRBJ2-3; 10 bases are shared with TRBD1. This CDR3 comprises 16 residues. Germline values: CDR1 SEHNR, CDR2 FQNEAQ (reference sequence). The V gene end was trimmed by 5 bases and the J gene end by 2 bases; junction bases not matched to a gene: 7. CDR3 nucleotides: TGTGCCAGCAGCGTCCGGGACAGGGGTTTCACAGATACGCAGTATTTT. Its protein product is CASSVRDRGFTDTQYF.

This chain uses TRBV9 with TRBJ2-7; the D gene is possibly TRBD1 (5 bases). V was trimmed by 3 bases and J by 5 bases, leaving 9 bases between them. This CDR3 is 12 amino acids long. CDR1 SGDLS and CDR2 YYNGEE come from the germline V gene. The CDR3 bases are TGTGCCAGCAGCGCCGAAGGGGACGAGCAGTACTTC. Its protein product is CASSAEGDEQYF.

This chain connects TRBV27 to TRBJ1-1, with D possibly TRBD1 on 5 matching bases. The CDR3 runs to 14 residues. Germline V gene data show CDR1 as MNHEY and CDR2 as SMNVEV (reference sequence). V dropped 7 bases and J dropped 0 bases, with 12 bases sitting between them. CDR3 amino acids: CASTPGHLNTEAFF. The DNA of the CDR3 is TGTGCCAGCACCCCAGGACATTTGAACACTGAAGCTTTCTTT.

DNA of the CDR3: TGTGCCAGCGGCCCCGTTGGGACAGGGATTGAAAAACTGTTTTTT. This sequence encodes CASGPVGTGIEKLFF. The rearrangement uses TRBV4-2 and TRBJ1-4; 9 nucleotides align to TRBD1. CDR3 length equals 15 residues. The ends lost 8 bases at V and 7 bases at J; junction bases unmatched: 11. Per the germline V gene, CDR1 is LGHNA and CDR2 is YNFKEQ.

V is TRBV7-2 and J is TRBJ2-2, with D perhaps matching TRBD1 (5 bases). V was pared by 5 bases and J by 4 bases, with 11 bases between. Germline-derived CDR1 and CDR2 are SGHTA and FQGNSA. The CDR3 is 14 amino acids. The CDR3 loop reads CASSARQSTGELFF. Here the CDR3 DNA reads TGTGCCAGCAGCGCCCGACAGAGCACCGGGGAGCTGTTTTTT.

The V call is TRBV28, the J call TRBJ2-7; TRBD2 matches 7 bases. Trimming cost V 2 bases and J 3 bases; bases outside gene matches: 7. The CDR3 totals 15 residues. Germline loops: CDR1 MDHEN, CDR2 SYDVKM. The CDR3 DNA reads TGTGCCAGCAGTTTACCGACTAGCTGGGACTACGAGCAGTACTTC. This codes for CASSLPTSWDYEQYF.

The rearrangement uses TRBV9 and TRBJ1-2; maybe TRBD1 (5 bases). The CDR3 is 15 residues long. V lost 0 bases and J lost 3, with 12 bases in between. The germline CDR1 and CDR2 sequences are SGDLS and YYNGEE. CDR3 in amino acids: CASSVGARVDYGYTF. The CDR3 bases are TGTGCCAGCAGCGTAGGGGCCAGGGTTGACTATGGCTACACCTTC. The full variable domain, completed using reference TRBV9 and TRBJ1-2, is DSGVTQTPKHLITATGQRVTLRCSPRSGDLSVYWYQQSLDQGLQFLIQYYNGEERAKGNILERFSAQQFPDLHSELNLSSLELGDSALYFCASSVGARVDYGYTFGSGTRLTVV.

This clone was counted only a few times. This chain connects TRBV21-1 to TRBJ2-7; TRBD1, the table's D call, lacks a check against the DNA. TRBV21-1 is designated a pseudogene. This CDR3 comprises 16 residues. CDR3 sequence (DNA): TGTGCCAGCAGCATTCGGGGACAGAAGAGCTCCTACGAGCAGTACTTC. As protein: CASSIRGQKSSYEQYF.

The chain links TRBV18 to TRBJ2-7; TRBD1 matches 9 bases. The CDR3 totals 12 residues. The germline V gene has CDR1 KGHSH and CDR2 LQKENI. V trimming: 3 bases; J trimming: 6 bases; junction bases outside the gene matches: 0. The CDR3 here is CASSPTGGEQYF. The CDR3 bases are TGTGCCAGCTCACCGACAGGGGGCGAGCAGTACTTC.

The chain employs TRBV10-3 and TRBJ2-3; 7 positions match TRBD2. This CDR3 has 14 amino acids. V dropped 4 bases and J dropped 8; count of bases not matched to a gene: 9. Germline lookup yields CDR1 ENHRY and CDR2 SYGVKD. CDR3 bases: TGTGCCATCAGTGCCGCGGGAAGGGAGGGTACGCAGTATTTT. It codes for CAISAAGREGTQYF.

This clone was observed a handful of times. The chain carries TRBV4-1 and TRBJ2-7; a possible D gene is TRBD2 (6 bases). The CDR3 totals 13 residues. CDR1 and CDR2 (germline): MGHRA, YSYEKL. Trimming cost V 0 bases and J 4 bases, with 7 bases left between them. In nucleotides, the CDR3 is TGCGCCAGCAGCCAAGAAGGAGGGTACGAGCAGTACTTC. Translating it yields CASSQEGGYEQYF.

This sequence joins TRBV6-4 and TRBJ2-3, with a weak D call TRBD2 (5 bases). Deletions cut 6 bases from V and 6 bases from J, with 10 bases between. This CDR3 is 12 amino acids long. Germline V lookup: CDR1 MRHNA, CDR2 SNTAGT. The DNA of the CDR3 is TGTGCCAGCAGACCGCGAGGGGATACGCAGTATTTT. Its protein product is CASRPRGDTQYF.

The chain recombines TRBV2 with TRBJ2-4; tentatively, D is TRBD2 (6 bases). V lost 1 base and J lost 9, with 13 bases in between. The CDR3 extends over 14 amino acids. The germline V gene encodes CDR1 SNHLY and CDR2 FYNNEI. The CDR3 DNA reads as TGTGCCAGCAGTGAAGGGGACTCCCTCGGCATTCAGTACTTC. Its protein product is CASSEGDSLGIQYF.

The J gene is TRBJ2-7, the V gene TRBV19; D remains unclear. CDR1 and CDR2 (germline): LNHDA, SQIVND (reference sequence). The CDR3 is made up of 10 amino acids. V dropped 3 bases and J dropped 9 bases, with 6 bases sitting between them. The CDR3 DNA reads TGTGCCAGTAGTATCGGGTTGCAGTACTTC. It translates to CASSIGLQYF.

The chain couples TRBV29-1 to TRBJ2-2; the match to TRBD1 covers 7 bases. CDR1 is SQVTM, CDR2 ANQGSEA, per germline. J gave up 6 bases and V 3 bases, and 1 base lay outside the gene matches. This CDR3 is built from 12 residues. The CDR3: CSVDQGAGELFF. Here the CDR3 DNA reads TGCAGCGTTGATCAGGGGGCCGGGGAGCTGTTTTTT.

This clone was detected a few times. This chain uses TRBV7-3 with TRBJ2-2, with TRBD1 matching over 9 bases. This CDR3 is 16 amino acids long. Germline V gene lookup returns CDR1 SGHTA and CDR2 FQGTGA. J was trimmed by 4 bases and V by 5 bases; bases with no gene match: 8. CDR3 in amino acids: CASSRGTGQGTGELFF. The CDR3 nucleotides read TGTGCCAGCAGCCGGGGGACAGGGCAGGGCACCGGGGAGCTGTTTTTT.

This clone was counted between two and nine times. The V gene is TRBV7-2, the J gene TRBJ2-1; TRBD2 aligns across 14 bases. The CDR3 totals 16 residues. Trimming cost V 1 base and J 8 bases; bases outside gene matches: 4. Germline V gene sequence: CDR1 SGHTA, CDR2 FQGNSA. CDR3: CASSLGLAGGQHEQFF. CDR3 nucleotides: TGTGCCAGCAGCTTAGGACTAGCGGGGGGGCAGCATGAGCAGTTCTTC.

As to this clone: At the DNA level, this CDR3 is encoded by other sequences in the same sample as well. The J gene is TRBJ2-3, the V gene TRBV29-1; D is possibly TRBD1 (8 bases). Germline V gene lookup returns CDR1 SQVTM and CDR2 ANQGSEA. This CDR3 comprises 14 residues. V lost 8 bases to trimming and J lost 6 bases, with 21 bases between them. The CDR3 DNA is TGCAGCATTGCCCTACAGGGGGAGGGGGATACGCAGTATTTT. This encodes CSIALQGEGDTQYF.

The chain recombines TRBV28 with TRBJ1-2; D is unresolved. The CDR3 consists of 14 residues. The V and J ends lost 7 bases and 4 bases respectively, with 16 bases between them. From germline, CDR1 is MDHEN and CDR2 SYDVKM. CDR3 sequence reads: CASIPSRFGYGYTF. The CDR3 nucleotides read TGTGCCAGCATTCCGAGTCGATTTGGCTATGGCTACACCTTC.